This entry lists 29 T cell receptor beta chains sequenced from one sample in a study of cytomegalovirus exposure and HLA in healthy donors. Repertoires were generated with immunoSEQ multiplex PCR, while TCRdb's copy carries only in-frame clones and drops some. The table records about 240,000 clones, around 85% of them present only once. The specimen sequenced was PBMCs. Every receptor here comes from a woman in her twenties or thirties in good health and CMV-seropositive.

This clone occurred many times. The chain has TRBV10-3 and TRBJ2-3, with 8 bases that match TRBD1. The germline gives CDR1 ENHRY, CDR2 SYGVKD. J was trimmed by 6 bases and V by 7 bases; bases with no gene match: 12. The CDR3 is made up of 15 amino acids. As DNA, the CDR3 is TGTGCCATCAATGCCCCCGGACAGGGCCGGGATACGCAGTATTTT. Residues: CAINAPGQGRDTQYF.

This sequence joins TRBV18 and TRBJ2-7; TRBD2 is a possible D gene (5 bases). Trimming removed 3 bases from V and 6 bases from J, with 21 bases in between. CDR1 is KGHSH and CDR2 is LQKENI in the germline V gene. The CDR3 has 16 residues. CDR3 sequence reads: CASSPFRGQAGVEQYF. In DNA, the CDR3 is TGTGCCAGCTCACCGTTTCGTGGGCAGGCGGGTGTCGAGCAGTACTTC.

In this sample, this clone is medium-sized. The DNA of the CDR3 is TGTGCCAGCAGTTTATTCGGGAATTCCTACAATGAGCAGTTCTTC. Protein sequence: CASSLFGNSYNEQFF. This sequence joins TRBV27 and TRBJ2-1, with a tentative D call TRBD2 (5 bases). Germline V gene data show CDR1 as MNHEY and CDR2 as SMNVEV (reference sequence). V was trimmed by 1 base and J by 1 base, leaving 8 bases between them. CDR3 length: 15 amino acids.

As DNA, the CDR3 is TGTGCCAGCAGGGACGGGACAGGGGGCTACAATGAGCAGTTCTTC. It is translated as CASRDGTGGYNEQFF. This sequence joins TRBV2 and TRBJ2-1; TRBD1 agrees at 11 bases. V shed 6 bases, J shed 3 bases, and the junction held 4 bases outside the gene matches. CDR3 length equals 15 residues. Germline V gives CDR1 SNHLY, CDR2 FYNNEI.

This rearrangement joins TRBV28 to TRBJ2-3; tentatively, D is TRBD2 (5 bases). Between the trimmed V and J ends, which lost 6 bases and 1 base, there was a span of 14 bases. This CDR3 is built from 15 residues. Germline-derived CDR1 and CDR2 are MDHEN and SYDVKM. The CDR3 sequence is CASSPDGIGTDTQYF. The CDR3, as DNA: TGTGCCAGCAGCCCCGACGGGATTGGCACAGATACGCAGTATTTT.

The chain uses TRBV2 and TRBJ2-2; no definite D call. Germline loops: CDR1 SNHLY, CDR2 FYNNEI. V was clipped by 7 bases and J by 1 base, with 16 bases between them. The CDR3 extends over 16 amino acids. CDR3 DNA sequence: TGTGCCAGCATCCTAACTCCGGTCAAGAACACCGGGGAGCTGTTTTTT. Translation gives CASILTPVKNTGELFF.

Notes on this clone: Other nucleotide sequences from this sample produce the same CDR3. V and J are TRBV27 and TRBJ2-7; TRBD1 matches at 8 bases. Trimming cost V 4 bases and J 3 bases; bases outside gene matches: 2. This CDR3 spans 13 amino acids. CDR1 MNHEY and CDR2 SMNVEV come from the germline V gene (reference sequence). DNA for the CDR3: TGTGCCAGCAGTTCTGGACAGGGCTACGAGCAGTACTTC. Its protein is CASSSGQGYEQYF.

This chain joins TRBV10-2 and TRBJ2-7; 7 bases agree with TRBD2. CDR3 length equals 15 residues. From germline, CDR1 is WSHSY and CDR2 SAAADI. V shed 0 bases, J shed 5 bases, and the junction held 7 bases outside the gene matches. The CDR3 nucleotides are TGCGCCAGCAGTGAGTCTGGCGGGAGAGAGGACGAGCAGTACTTC. It specifies CASSESGGREDEQYF.

The chain uses TRBV7-6 and TRBJ1-1, with a tentative D call TRBD1 (6 bases). Trimming left V 5 bases short and J 1 base short, with 8 bases between. CDR3 length: 13 amino acids. In germline, CDR1 is SGHVS, CDR2 FNYEAQ. The CDR3 region is CASSRGANTEAFF. CDR3 nucleotide sequence: TGTGCCAGCAGCCGGGGGGCGAACACTGAAGCTTTCTTT.

The genes are TRBV7-2 and TRBJ2-1, with 7 bases aligning to TRBD2. The junction had 3 bases not matched to a gene; V was cut back by 1 base and J by 3 bases. The CDR3 is made up of 15 amino acids. Germline CDR1 reads SGHTA; CDR2 reads FQGNSA. CDR3 DNA sequence: TGTGCCAGCAGCTTAGATTGGACTAGCTACAATGAGCAGTTCTTC. Residues: CASSLDWTSYNEQFF. The full variable domain, with the rest looked up from reference TRBV7-2 and TRBJ2-1, is GAGVSQSPSNKVTEKGKDVELRCDPISGHTALYWYRQSLGQGLEFLIYFQGNSAPDKSGLPSDRFSAERTGGSVSTLTIQRTQQEDSAVYLCASSLDWTSYNEQFFGPGTRLTVL.

The CDR3 coding sequence is TGTGCCAGCAGCAAATTTGCGGGACGAAACAATGAGCAGTTCTTC. As protein: CASSKFAGRNNEQFF. The rearrangement uses TRBV21-1 and TRBJ2-1; no check of the table's D call, TRBD2, against the DNA was made. TRBV21-1 is noted as a pseudogene. The CDR3 covers 15 residues.

The V call is TRBV5-4, the J call TRBJ1-4; 9 bases map to TRBD1. V lost 0 bases to trimming and J lost 8 bases; unmatched junction nucleotides: 14. The CDR3 length is 18 residues. Germline CDR1 and CDR2: SGHNT and YYREEE (reference sequence). This CDR3 reads CASSLGVPLGQGKEKLFF. DNA for the CDR3: TGTGCCAGCAGCTTGGGGGTTCCGTTGGGACAGGGAAAGGAAAAACTGTTTTTT. Full variable domain (rest looked up from reference TRBV5-4 and TRBJ1-4): ETGVTQSPTHLIKTRGQQVTLRCSSQSGHNTVSWYQQALGQGPQFIFQYYREEENGRGNFPPRFSGLQFPNYSSELNVNALELDDSALYLCASSLGVPLGQGKEKLFFGSGTQLSVL.

This rearrangement joins TRBV27 to TRBJ2-3; 10 positions match TRBD2. V dropped 5 bases and J dropped 7; count of bases not matched to a gene: 6. CDR3 length equals 14 residues. Germline CDR1 MNHEY, CDR2 SMNVEV (reference sequence). The CDR3 DNA follows: TGTGCCAGCAGTCCCGGGACTAGCGAGAATACGCAGTATTTT. It is translated as CASSPGTSENTQYF.

The chain employs TRBV5-1 and TRBJ2-1; TRBD2 might be the D (5 bases). The CDR3 is made up of 17 amino acids. V gave up 0 bases and J gave up 3 bases, with 16 bases separating them. Per the germline V gene, CDR1 is SGHRS and CDR2 is YFSETQ. The CDR3 loop reads CASSLESATRDYNEQFF. For the CDR3, the DNA is TGCGCCAGCAGCTTGGAGTCGGCGACCCGGGACTACAATGAGCAGTTCTTC.

A remark on this clone: An end of the junction does not agree with germline; a read error may underlie this. The genes are TRBV5-1 and TRBJ1-1, with unresolved D. The CDR3 runs 13 residues. Germline CDR1 reads SGHRS; CDR2 reads YFSETQ. The CDR3 DNA reads TGCGCCAGCAGCCTCGATTTGCTCACTAAAGCTTTCTTT. Protein sequence: CASSLDLLTKAFF.

This clone has only one observation. This chain joins TRBV5-4 and TRBJ2-1; TRBD1 might be the D (6 bases). The CDR3 length is 15 residues. V lost 4 bases to trimming and J lost 6 bases, with 17 bases between them. Germline V CDR1 and CDR2: SGHNT, YYREEE (reference sequence). DNA of the CDR3: TGTGCCAGCAGCATCCGGGACACGTTAAGCAATGAGCAGTTCTTC. It encodes CASSIRDTLSNEQFF.

A word on this clone: One end of the junction fails to match germline, which may point to a read error. The CDR3 protein is CASSVAGGYTDTQYF. CDR3 nucleotides: TGTGCCAGCAGCGTAGCGGGAGGGTACACAGATACGCAGTATTTT. The chain has TRBV7-8 and TRBJ2-3, with TRBD2 identical over 11 bases. The CDR3 extends over 15 amino acids. Germline V gene data show CDR1 as SGHVS and CDR2 as FQNEAQ.

This chain connects TRBV11-3 to TRBJ2-5, with a tentative D call TRBD1 (6 bases). V lost 5 bases and J lost 1, with 8 bases in between. The germline CDR1 and CDR2 sequences are SGHNT and YENEEA. The CDR3 extends over 13 amino acids. CDR3 residues: CASSPDSQETQYF. For the CDR3, the DNA is TGTGCCAGCAGCCCGGACAGCCAAGAGACCCAGTACTTC.

The chain carries TRBV6-1 and TRBJ2-5; 8 bases map to TRBD1. Germline V gene lookup returns CDR1 MNHNS and CDR2 SASEGT. The ends lost 7 bases at V and 2 bases at J; junction bases unmatched: 6. The CDR3 sequence is 14 residues long. This CDR3 is CASNGRGRQETQYF. The DNA for the CDR3 is TGTGCCAGCAATGGCAGGGGGCGTCAAGAGACCCAGTACTTC.

CDR3 loop: CASSVVTSGNLDTQYF. Here the CDR3 DNA reads TGTGCCAGCAGCGTAGTCACTAGCGGGAATCTTGATACGCAGTATTTT. V and J are TRBV9 and TRBJ2-3, with TRBD2 matching 10 bases. Germline V gene lookup returns CDR1 SGDLS and CDR2 YYNGEE. Trimming took 0 bases from V and 6 from J; bases not matched to a gene: 7. The CDR3 runs to 16 residues.

The chain combines TRBV27 with TRBJ2-7; 7 positions agree with TRBD1. CDR1 MNHEY and CDR2 SMNVEV come from the germline V gene (reference sequence). Trimming took 4 bases from V and 0 from J; bases not matched to a gene: 9. The CDR3 runs to 16 residues. The CDR3 spells CASSSSDRANSYEQYF. CDR3 bases: TGTGCCAGCAGTTCCTCCGACAGGGCGAACTCCTACGAGCAGTACTTC.

This clone was picked up one time. The same CDR3 also results from other DNA sequences found in this sample. The CDR3 nucleotides are TGTGCCAGCAGTGGACTAGCGGGCAGCTACAATGAGCAGTTCTTC. Amino acids: CASSGLAGSYNEQFF. The rearrangement links TRBV2 to TRBJ2-1; 10 nucleotides align to TRBD2. CDR3 size: 15 residues. Germline values: CDR1 SNHLY, CDR2 FYNNEI. Trimming removed 4 bases from V and 3 bases from J; junction bases left unmatched: 3.

This chain links TRBV2 with TRBJ2-7, with D possibly TRBD1 on 5 matching bases. CDR1 and CDR2 (germline): SNHLY, FYNNEI. V was trimmed by 6 bases and J by 6 bases, leaving 9 bases between them. CDR3 size: 11 residues. The CDR3 nucleotides read TGTGCCAGCAGAGACAGTAGCGAGCAGTACTTC. Protein: CASRDSSEQYF.

This clone came up many times. V gene TRBV2 combines with J gene TRBJ2-7; D gene uncertain. Germline CDR1 and CDR2: SNHLY and FYNNEI. CDR3 size: 13 residues. The CDR3 bases are TGTGCCAGCAGTGAAGAGCGAGGCGCCCCCCCCTGGGTC. It encodes CASSEERGAPPWV.

This chain connects TRBV5-1 to TRBJ2-5; 7 bases align to TRBD1. With 4 bases clipped from V and 2 bases from J, the junction kept 8 bases outside the gene matches. The CDR3 has 15 amino acids. Per the germline V gene, CDR1 is SGHRS and CDR2 is YFSETQ. The CDR3 nucleotides read TGCGCCAGCAGCCCGAGGGACAGCGCACAAGAGACCCAGTACTTC. This gives the protein CASSPRDSAQETQYF.

The chain carries TRBV11-3 and TRBJ1-1; TRBD1 is a possible D gene (5 bases). Germline loops: CDR1 SGHNT, CDR2 YENEEA. V was clipped by 7 bases and J by 1 base, with 16 bases between them. This CDR3 is built from 15 residues. CDR3 loop: CASTQMSDTNTEAFF. The CDR3 DNA follows: TGTGCCAGCACCCAGATGTCGGACACGAACACTGAAGCTTTCTTT.

The V and J genes are TRBV30 and TRBJ2-1; 8 bases fit TRBD2. CDR3 length: 18 amino acids. The germline CDR1 and CDR2 sequences are GTSNPN and SVGIG (reference sequence). With 4 bases clipped from V and 4 bases from J, the junction kept 18 bases outside the gene matches. The CDR3 protein is CAWTSGGAGASGYNEQFF. The CDR3 DNA is TGTGCCTGGACCTCGGGGGGGGCGGGGGCTAGCGGATACAATGAGCAGTTCTTC.

The chain has TRBV7-9 and TRBJ1-2; D not resolved. The CDR3 spans 15 residues. The V end was cut by 6 bases, the J end by 5 bases, with 19 bases between. Germline values: CDR1 SEHNR, CDR2 FQNEAQ (reference sequence). The CDR3 region is CASSPVGGPSYGYTF. In DNA form, the CDR3 reads TGTGCCAGCAGTCCCGTGGGAGGGCCATCTTATGGCTACACCTTC.

In DNA form, the CDR3 reads TGTGCCAGCAGTGAAGAGCCCGGGACAGAAAATCAGCCCCAGCATTTT. As protein: CASSEEPGTENQPQHF. The chain carries TRBV2 and TRBJ1-5; 7 nucleotides agree with TRBD1. The J segment lost 4 bases and the V segment lost 1 base, leaving 7 bases of the junction unmatched. This CDR3 contains 16 residues. Germline CDR1 reads SNHLY; CDR2 reads FYNNEI.